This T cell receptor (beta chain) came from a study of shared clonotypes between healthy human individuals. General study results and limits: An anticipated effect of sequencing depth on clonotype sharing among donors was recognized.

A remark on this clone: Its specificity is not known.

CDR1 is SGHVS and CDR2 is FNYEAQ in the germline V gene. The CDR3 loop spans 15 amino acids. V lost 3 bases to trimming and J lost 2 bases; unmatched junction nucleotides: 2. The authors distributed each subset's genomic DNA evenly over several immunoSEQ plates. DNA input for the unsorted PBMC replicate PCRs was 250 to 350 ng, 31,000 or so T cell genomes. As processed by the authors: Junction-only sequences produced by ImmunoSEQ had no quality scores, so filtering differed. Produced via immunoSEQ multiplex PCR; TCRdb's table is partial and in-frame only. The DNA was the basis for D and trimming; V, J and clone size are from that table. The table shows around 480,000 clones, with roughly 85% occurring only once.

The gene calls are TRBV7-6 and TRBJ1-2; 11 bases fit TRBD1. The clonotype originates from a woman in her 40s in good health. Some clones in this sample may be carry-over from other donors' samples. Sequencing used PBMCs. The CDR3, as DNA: TGTGCCAGCAGCTTTGGACAGGGGGCCAACTATGGCTACACCTTC. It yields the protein CASSFGQGANYGYTF.